Listed below are T cell receptor beta chains from one sample, sequenced in a study of blood T cell repertoires in COVID-19. Method: immunoSEQ multiplex PCR; TCRdb's copy keeps in-frame clones and lacks some. This table holds 150,000 to 200,000 clones, 65% to 90% found once. Sequenced material: peripheral blood. The receptors were gathered from a man aged 50 to 60 with active or convalescent COVID-19. Each CDR3 is given with its conserved first and last residue. Fields, in order: clone size, V gene, CDR3 length, J gene, D gene, CDR3 protein, CDR3 DNA. A D gene is named only where the DNA matches it firmly. Clone size is given for some rows only: seen once, a few or many times, or a class if the clone is expanded.

.	TRBV18	13	TRBJ2-3	.	CASSPEGTDTQYF	TGTGCCAGCTCCCCAGAGGGCACAGATACGCAGTATTTT
.	TRBV6-5	13	TRBJ2-5	.	CASSYSTEETQYF	TGTGCCAGCAGTTACTCTACAGAAGAGACCCAGTACTTC
.	TRBV7-9	16	TRBJ2-3	TRBD2	CASSYTSGGGTDTQYF	TGTGCCAGCAGCTATACTAGCGGGGGGGGCACAGATACGCAGTATTTT
.	TRBV24-1	15	TRBJ2-3	TRBD1	CATSQTGSLTDTQYF	TGTGCCACCAGTCAGACAGGGTCCCTCACAGATACGCAGTATTTT
.	TRBV20-1	19	TRBJ2-3	.	CSASGGGVDREFYADTQYF	TGCAGTGCTAGTGGGGGCGGGGTTGACAGGGAATTTTACGCAGATACGCAGTATTTT
.	TRBV3-1/TRBV3-2	14	TRBJ1-2	.	CASTQGPRGNGYTF	TGTGCCAGCACCCAGGGCCCGAGGGGGAATGGCTACACCTTC
.	TRBV18	12	TRBJ2-1	.	CASSPAIDEQFF	TGTGCCAGCTCACCGGCAATCGATGAGCAGTTCTTC
.	TRBV11-2	14	TRBJ2-1	TRBD2	CASSFGTSGWGQFF	TGTGCCAGCAGCTTCGGGACTAGCGGCTGGGGGCAGTTCTTC
.	TRBV5-6	15	TRBJ1-6	TRBD1	CASSSGTGGNSPLHF	TGTGCCAGCAGCTCCGGGACAGGGGGCAATTCACCCCTCCACTTT
.	TRBV19	14	TRBJ2-7	.	CASSTQRASYEQYF	TGTGCCAGTAGTACCCAGCGGGCATCCTACGAGCAGTACTTC
once	TRBV28	13	TRBJ1-5	.	CASSINRAQPQHF	TGTGCCAGCAGCATTAACAGGGCCCAGCCCCAGCATTTT
.	TRBV5-6	14	TRBJ1-2	.	CASSLESQAGGYTF	TGTGCCAGCAGCTTGGAGTCCCAGGCGGGTGGCTACACCTTC
.	TRBV15	16	TRBJ1-1	TRBD1	CATSRGPGTENTEAFF	TGTGCCACCAGCAGAGGTCCCGGGACAGAGAACACTGAAGCTTTCTTT
.	TRBV19	15	TRBJ1-4	.	CASSASGTTNEKLFF	TGTGCCAGTAGTGCTTCCGGGACAACTAATGAAAAACTGTTTTTT
.	TRBV12-3/TRBV12-4	13	TRBJ1-2	TRBD1	CASTLLAGGGYTF	TGTGCCAGCACCCTCCTGGCAGGGGGTGGCTACACCTTC
once	TRBV7-2	15	TRBJ2-1	TRBD2	CASSELAGGYNEQFF	TGTGCCAGCAGCGAACTAGCGGGGGGGTACAATGAGCAGTTCTTC
.	TRBV4-2	16	TRBJ1-2	.	CASSQGPGESNYGYTF	TGTGCCAGCAGCCAGGGACCAGGGGAATCCAACTATGGCTACACCTTC
.	TRBV19	13	TRBJ2-3	.	CASSERTTDTQYF	TGTGCCAGTAGCGAGCGAACCACAGATACGCAGTATTTT
.	TRBV7-9	12	TRBJ1-2	.	CASSLDFPGYTF	TGTGCCAGCAGCTTAGACTTTCCCGGCTACACCTTC
.	TRBV18	16	TRBJ2-1	TRBD2	CASSPRSGGPYNEQFF	TGTGCCAGCTCACCAAGATCGGGAGGGCCCTACAATGAGCAGTTCTTC
.	TRBV3-1/TRBV3-2	12	TRBJ2-1	.	CASSQGPNEQFF	TGTGCCAGCAGCCAGGGGCCCAATGAGCAGTTCTTC
.	TRBV5-6	14	TRBJ2-7	.	CASSLVSTYYEQYF	TGTGCCAGCAGCTTGGTGTCTACCTACTACGAGCAGTACTTC
.	TRBV7-6	16	TRBJ2-3	TRBD2	CASSLGLAGAPDTQYF	TGTGCCAGCAGCCTGGGACTAGCGGGAGCTCCAGATACGCAGTATTTT
.	TRBV27	19	TRBJ1-4	TRBD1	CASTGGGQGRVFANEKLFF	TGTGCCAGCACAGGGGGGGGACAGGGACGAGTGTTTGCTAATGAAAAACTGTTTTTT
.	TRBV10-3	15	TRBJ1-5	.	CAISPGRYSNQPQHF	TGTGCCATCAGTCCTGGGCGTTATAGCAATCAGCCCCAGCATTTT
.	TRBV14	14	TRBJ1-1	.	CASSQRGMNTEAFF	TGTGCCAGCAGCCAAAGAGGGATGAACACTGAAGCTTTCTTT
.	TRBV4-3	18	TRBJ1-4	TRBD1	CASSQDRTGGATNEKLFF	TGCGCCAGCAGCCAAGATCGGACAGGGGGGGCAACTAATGAAAAACTGTTTTTT
few	TRBV19	15	TRBJ1-2	TRBD1	CASSTYRGANYGYTF	TGTGCCAGTAGCACTTACAGGGGAGCTAACTATGGCTACACCTTC
.	TRBV28	16	TRBJ1-2	TRBD1	CASRHPPGQANYGYTF	TGTGCCAGCAGGCACCCACCGGGACAGGCTAACTATGGCTACACCTTC
.	TRBV28	15	TRBJ1-4	.	CASTRGGAGNEKLFF	TGTGCCAGCACCCGGGGGGGGGCCGGTAATGAAAAACTGTTTTTT
.	TRBV11-3	13	TRBJ2-1	.	CASSLTTWSEQFF	TGTGCCAGCAGCTTAACGACCTGGAGTGAGCAGTTCTTC